The 23 T cell receptor beta chains in this list originate from one sample, sequenced in a study of blood T cell repertoires in COVID-19. Repertoires were generated with immunoSEQ multiplex PCR, while TCRdb's copy carries only in-frame clones and drops some. The sample carries around 300,000 clones, 85% to 90% recorded once. Sequencing was performed on peripheral blood. The receptor set was obtained from a woman between 25 and 40 years old with COVID-19, enrolled during active disease.

Remarks on this clone: The germline gene is not matched at one end of the junction; a read error may be the cause. The rearrangement joins TRBV3-1 (or the pseudogene TRBV3-2) to TRBJ1-2; the D is unclear. This CDR3 has 10 residues. The germline gives CDR1 LGHDT, CDR2 YNNKEL (reference sequence). The CDR3 spells CASSQSSTVF. The DNA of the CDR3 is TGTGCCAGCAGCCAATCCTCGACTGTCTTC.

This chain connects TRBV5-4 to TRBJ2-5; possibly TRBD2 for D (5 bases). The CDR3 has 14 residues. V was shortened by 1 base and J by 4 bases, with 11 bases between the two germline ends. Germline V gene lookup returns CDR1 SGHNT and CDR2 YYREEE (reference sequence). The CDR3 sequence: CASSLRSEGETQYF. Here the CDR3 DNA reads TGTGCCAGCAGCTTGCGGTCAGAGGGAGAGACCCAGTACTTC.

V and J are TRBV28 and TRBJ1-5, with D unresolved. Germline CDR1 is MDHEN and CDR2 is SYDVKM. Trimming pared 3 bases from V and 3 bases from J, leaving 6 bases between. The CDR3 is 13 amino acids. The CDR3 reads CASSFQSNQPQHF. In DNA form, the CDR3 reads TGTGCCAGCAGTTTTCAGTCCAATCAGCCCCAGCATTTT.

This chain joins TRBV4-1 and TRBJ1-5; 8 bases fit TRBD1. The germline gives CDR1 MGHRA, CDR2 YSYEKL. The ends lost 4 bases at V and 0 bases at J; junction bases unmatched: 5. CDR3 length: 16 residues. The DNA of the CDR3 is TGCGCCAGCAGCCCCGGGGACAGGCGTAGCAATCAGCCCCAGCATTTT. It translates to CASSPGDRRSNQPQHF.

This chain uses TRBV19 with TRBJ2-1, with a weak D call TRBD2 (5 bases). V gave up 3 bases and J gave up 10 bases, with 13 bases separating them. CDR1 is LNHDA and CDR2 is SQIVND in the germline V gene (reference sequence). CDR3 length equals 13 residues. CDR3 nucleotides: TGTGCCAGTAGTATTCGAGGGCCGGGGGAGCAGTTCTTC. This gives the protein CASSIRGPGEQFF.

This clone was counted a single time. The rearrangement links TRBV29-1 to TRBJ1-1, with D perhaps TRBD1 (6 bases). V lost 5 bases to trimming and J lost 2 bases, with 9 bases between them. CDR1 and CDR2 from the germline V gene are SQVTM and ANQGSEA. This CDR3 contains 12 residues. For the CDR3, the DNA is TGCAGCGTTAACAGGGCCAACACTGAAGCTTTCTTT. Amino acid sequence: CSVNRANTEAFF.

The V and J genes are TRBV6-5 and TRBJ1-2, with 7 bases identical to TRBD1. CDR3 size: 16 residues. Germline V gene lookup returns CDR1 MNHEY and CDR2 SVGAGI. The V and J ends lost 0 bases and 7 bases, in that order; junction bases with no gene match: 11. The CDR3 DNA follows: TGTGCCAGCAGTTACTCCTACGCGACAGGGTACCGTGGCTACACCTTC. Encoded protein: CASSYSYATGYRGYTF.

V is TRBV9 and J is TRBJ2-2; 10 bases fit TRBD2. Germline CDR1 and CDR2: SGDLS and YYNGEE. The ends lost 0 bases at V and 6 bases at J; junction bases unmatched: 5. This CDR3 comprises 16 residues. Here the CDR3 reads CASSVGGTSVPGELFF. CDR3 DNA sequence: TGTGCCAGCAGCGTAGGGGGGACTAGCGTACCCGGGGAGCTGTTTTTT.

This clone has only a few counts. This sequence joins TRBV7-2 and TRBJ1-1, with D perhaps TRBD1 (5 bases). Per germline, CDR1 SGHTA and CDR2 FQGNSA. This CDR3 is built from 16 residues. Trimming took 4 bases from V and 3 from J, leaving 18 bases between them. The DNA for the CDR3 is TGTGCCAGCAGCTCTGGGGCGGCCGGAAGCCACACTGAAGCTTTCTTT. Amino acids: CASSSGAAGSHTEAFF. The complete variable domain, with remaining parts taken from reference TRBV7-2 and TRBJ1-1, reads GAGVSQSPSNKVTEKGKDVELRCDPISGHTALYWYRQSLGQGLEFLIYFQGNSAPDKSGLPSDRFSAERTGGSVSTLTIQRTQQEDSAVYLCASSSGAAGSHTEAFFGQGTRLTVV.

This sequence joins TRBV12-3 or TRBV12-4 and TRBJ1-4; D gene uncertain. The germline V and J ends were trimmed by 3 bases and 3 bases, with 5 bases remaining between them. CDR3 size: 13 residues. CDR3 bases: TGTGCCAGCAGTTTTTCGGCTAATGAAAAACTGTTTTTT. It encodes CASSFSANEKLFF.

The chain has TRBV27 and TRBJ1-5; D uncertain. Germline assignment: CDR1 MNHEY and CDR2 SMNVEV (reference sequence). Trimming shortened V by 11 bases and J by 5 bases, and 4 bases separated the two germline ends. CDR3 length: 9 amino acids. CDR3 sequence reads: CASDQPQHF. In nucleotides, the CDR3 is TGTGCCTCCGATCAGCCCCAGCATTTT.

This chain joins TRBV28 and TRBJ1-5, with a tentative D call TRBD1 (6 bases). There are 15 residues in the CDR3. V was cut by 3 bases and J by 7 bases, with 16 bases left in between. The germline gives CDR1 MDHEN, CDR2 SYDVKM. The CDR3 DNA follows: TGTGCCAGCAGTTTCTCGGCCGGGGGGGGCCAGCCCCAGCATTTT. Residues: CASSFSAGGGQPQHF.

This chain uses TRBV11-3 with TRBJ2-3; 7 bases fit TRBD1. V lost 4 bases and J lost 4; bases outside the gene matches: 5. Germline V gene data show CDR1 as SGHNT and CDR2 as YENEEA. The CDR3 totals 14 residues. The CDR3 reads CASSSRDSPDTQYF. The CDR3 coding sequence is TGTGCCAGCAGCTCGAGGGACAGTCCAGATACGCAGTATTTT.

This clone was counted between two and nine times. The J gene is TRBJ2-4, the V gene TRBV4-2; TRBD1 might be the D (5 bases). This CDR3 is 17 amino acids long. CDR1 is LGHNA and CDR2 is YNFKEQ in the germline V gene. V lost 4 bases to trimming and J lost 5 bases, with 21 bases between them. DNA for the CDR3: TGTGCCAGCAGCCGATCTCGGGTAGGGGCCGTCCAAAACATTCAGTACTTC. Protein: CASSRSRVGAVQNIQYF.

The chain joins TRBV5-4 to TRBJ1-2, with D maybe TRBD1 (6 bases). The CDR3 sequence is 15 residues long. Germline values: CDR1 SGHNT, CDR2 YYREEE (reference sequence). V was pared by 4 bases and J by 2 bases, with 15 bases between. Here the CDR3 DNA reads TGTGCCAGCAGCCGTCCCGGGGGGGCGAACTATGGCTACACCTTC. Translated, it gives CASSRPGGANYGYTF.

V and J are TRBV19 and TRBJ1-1, with D tentatively TRBD1 (5 bases). The V gene lost 0 bases and the J gene lost 7 bases, with 12 bases spanning the gap. The CDR3 spans 14 residues. CDR1 is LNHDA and CDR2 is SQIVND in the germline V gene (reference sequence). The CDR3 coding sequence is TGTGCCAGTAGTATAGATGGACACGGTAATGAAGCTTTCTTT. It codes for CASSIDGHGNEAFF.

The chain combines TRBV6-5 with TRBJ2-5; TRBD2 matches 7 bases. After removal of 4 bases from V and 2 bases from J, the junction contained 1 base not matched to a gene. The germline gives CDR1 MNHEY, CDR2 SVGAGI. The CDR3 length is 13 residues. Written as DNA, the CDR3 is TGTGCCAGCAGTTGGACTAGGCAAGAGACCCAGTACTTC. Translation gives CASSWTRQETQYF.

This clone showed up just a few times. The V gene is TRBV28, the J gene TRBJ1-6; maybe TRBD1 (5 bases). Germline CDR1 MDHEN, CDR2 SYDVKM. The CDR3 covers 14 residues. V was clipped by 3 bases and J by 7 bases, with 10 bases between them. The CDR3 region is CASSFQGWNSPLHF. The CDR3 nucleotides are TGTGCCAGCAGTTTCCAGGGATGGAATTCACCCCTCCACTTT.

In its sample, this clone was seen a few times. The rearrangement uses TRBV11-2 and TRBJ1-3, with TRBD1 identical over 8 bases. Germline V CDR1 and CDR2: SGHAT, FQNNGV. Unmatched junction bases numbered 6, after V lost 1 base and J lost 4 bases. The CDR3 length is 16 residues. The CDR3 sequence: CASSLGDYRGGNTIYF. The CDR3 coding sequence is TGTGCCAGCAGCTTAGGCGACTACAGGGGGGGAAACACCATATATTTT.

V usage is TRBV6-4 and J usage is TRBJ2-1; 8 nucleotides line up with TRBD1. The germline V gene encodes CDR1 MRHNA and CDR2 SNTAGT. There are 15 residues in the CDR3. The ends lost 5 bases at V and 8 bases at J; junction bases unmatched: 11. CDR3 sequence: CASSRQGNGEDEQFF. CDR3 DNA: TGTGCCAGCAGTCGACAGGGGAACGGAGAGGATGAGCAGTTCTTC.

This chain joins TRBV11-2 and TRBJ1-1, with 11 bases aligning to TRBD1. The CDR3 length is 17 residues. CDR1 is SGHAT, CDR2 FQNNGV, per germline. V shed 3 bases and J 3 bases; nucleotides not matched to a gene: 9. This CDR3 is CASSLDRDRGTDTEAFF. The CDR3 nucleotides read TGTGCCAGCAGCTTGGACCGGGACAGGGGGACGGACACTGAAGCTTTCTTT.

The CDR3 sequence: CASSLSGSPAYNEQFF. Here the CDR3 DNA reads TGTGCCAGCAGCTTGAGCGGGAGTCCTGCCTACAATGAGCAGTTCTTC. The gene calls are TRBV9 and TRBJ2-1, with 8 bases matching TRBD2. The trim removed 4 bases at V and 2 bases at J, leaving 8 bases unmatched. This CDR3 spans 16 amino acids. CDR1 is SGDLS, CDR2 YYNGEE, per germline. Full variable domain (missing parts from reference TRBV9 and TRBJ2-1): DSGVTQTPKHLITATGQRVTLRCSPRSGDLSVYWYQQSLDQGLQFLIQYYNGEERAKGNILERFSAQQFPDLHSELNLSSLELGDSALYFCASSLSGSPAYNEQFFGPGTRLTVL.

The chain uses TRBV30 and TRBJ1-2; D gene uncertain. V lost 1 base and J lost 5, with 5 bases in between. The CDR3 runs to 11 residues. In germline, CDR1 is GTSNPN, CDR2 SVGIG (reference sequence). The CDR3 is CAWSGLYGYTF. The CDR3 DNA sequence: TGTGCCTGGAGTGGTCTTTATGGCTACACCTTC.